This T cell receptor beta chain was recorded in a study of blood T cell repertoires in COVID-19. Study information: Samples came from the United States, Italy and Spain, spanning acute and convalescent COVID-19. T cells, B-cell-depleted T cells, or PBMCs supplied cDNA or gDNA.

In germline, CDR1 is SGDLS, CDR2 YYNGEE. V lost 2 bases to trimming and J lost 1 base, with 9 bases between them. This CDR3 comprises 14 residues. Per the study methods: Researchers report that nucleated cell counts were estimated from reference gene primer amplification. Generated by immunoSEQ multiplex PCR, the TCRdb table keeps only in-frame clones and is missing some. V, J and clone size are those of that table, while D and trimming were read from the DNA. This table holds about 92,000 clones, roughly 80% found once. The chain combines TRBV9 with TRBJ1-1; D is ambiguous. The material sequenced was peripheral blood. The origin of this receptor is a man between 45 and 60 years old who had recovered from COVID-19. DNA of the CDR3: TGTGCCAGCAGCGTTGAGGCGCAGAACACTGAAGCTTTCTTT. Its protein product is CASSVEAQNTEAFF.